Sequencing of this T cell receptor (beta chain) was carried out in a study of cytomegalovirus exposure and HLA in healthy donors. The PCR used 60 Vbeta and 13 Jbeta primers. The repertoire was sequenced with immunoSEQ multiplex PCR; TCRdb's copy has only in-frame clones and lacks some. The table includes 130,000 or so clones, about 80% detected once. The CDR3 length is 13 residues. Per the germline V gene, CDR1 is MNHEY and CDR2 is SVGAGI. The chain links TRBV6-5 to TRBJ2-5; the D gene is possibly TRBD1 (6 bases). The end of the DNA is better explained by TRBJ2-7, so the J call may be wrong. Material for sequencing was PBMCs. The TCR comes from a man aged 30 to 39 in good health and CMV-seronegative. The CDR3 here is CASSHDRIAEQYF. CDR3 DNA: TGTGCCAGCAGCCACGACAGGATCGCCGAGCAGTACTTC.